The 30 T cell receptor beta chains in this list originate from one sample, sequenced in a study. In TCRdb, the 5' RACE reads were re-called with MiXCR into one record per CDR3 protein. The data show approximately 41,000 distinct CDR3 sequences, about 29% seen once. Material for sequencing was memory CD4+ T cells sorted from a lymph node. Subset meaning: memory CD4+ T cells, CD4+CD45RO+CD25-. The source of these receptors is a female donor with breast cancer.

This clonotype was seen a handful of times. This chain joins TRBV5-5 and TRBJ2-6; D uncertain. Germline CDR1 is SGHKS and CDR2 is YYEKEE (reference sequence). This CDR3 contains 17 residues. V lost 0 bases and J lost 1, with 11 bases in between. The CDR3 reads CASSLVAAQSGANVLTF. The CDR3 DNA reads as TGTGCCAGCAGCTTGGTGGCAGCACAGTCTGGGGCCAACGTCCTGACTTTC. The complete variable domain, with remaining parts taken from reference TRBV5-5 and TRBJ2-6, reads DAGVTQSPTHLIKTRGQQVTLRCSPISGHKSVSWYQQVLGQGPQFIFQYYEKEERGRGNFPDRFSARQFPNYSSELNVNALLLGDSALYLCASSLVAAQSGANVLTFGAGSRLTVL.

In this sample, this clonotype turned up a few times. The chain employs TRBV6-5 and TRBJ2-1, with 9 positions matching TRBD2. Per germline, CDR1 MNHEY and CDR2 SVGAGI. CDR3 length: 15 amino acids. J lost 1 base, V lost 6 bases, and 4 bases had no gene match. The CDR3 is CASSRSGGSYNEQFF. CDR3 nucleotides: TGTGCCAGCAGCCGAAGCGGGGGGTCCTACAATGAGCAGTTCTTC.

This rearrangement joins TRBV5-8 to TRBJ2-5; D might be TRBD2 (5 bases). Germline V CDR1 and CDR2: SGHTS, YDEGEE. There are 10 residues in the CDR3. The germline V and J ends were trimmed by 4 bases and 10 bases, with 8 bases remaining between them. As DNA, the CDR3 is TGTGCCAGCAGCCTACGGGGCCAGTACTTC. It is translated as CASSLRGQYF.

This clonotype was found many times. The V and J genes are TRBV20-1 and TRBJ2-3; 12 bases line up with TRBD2. The CDR3 has 13 amino acids. Germline V gene sequence: CDR1 DFQATT, CDR2 SNEGSKA (reference sequence). With 5 bases clipped from V and 3 bases from J, the junction kept 0 bases outside the gene matches. DNA of the CDR3: TGCAGTGCTGGGACTAGCGGGACAGATACGCAGTATTTT. It codes for CSAGTSGTDTQYF.

This clonotype was counted only a few times. V is TRBV5-1 and J is TRBJ2-3; 10 bases map to TRBD2. This CDR3 spans 17 amino acids. Germline CDR1 is SGHRS and CDR2 is YFSETQ. The J segment lost 4 bases and the V segment lost 3 bases, leaving 11 bases of the junction unmatched. CDR3 DNA: TGCGCCAGCAGCTCGAAAGCTAGCGGGAGTATCCCAGATACGCAGTATTTT. Translating gives CASSSKASGSIPDTQYF.

This clonotype occurred a few times. The chain carries TRBV6-2 or TRBV6-3 and TRBJ2-1; D may be TRBD2 (6 bases). There are 15 residues in the CDR3. The V gene's germline CDR1 is MNHEY and CDR2 SVGEGT. The ends were cut back, 7 bases at V and 9 bases at J, with 22 bases in the middle. CDR3 sequence reads: CASTAAGPSGSEQFF. The CDR3 coding sequence is TGTGCCAGCACCGCCGCGGGGCCCTCTGGGAGTGAGCAGTTCTTC.

The chain links TRBV4-2 to TRBJ1-6, with D possibly matching TRBD1 (5 bases). CDR1 LGHNA and CDR2 YNFKEQ come from the germline V gene. V was pared by 0 bases and J by 13 bases, with 13 bases between. The CDR3 totals 14 residues. CDR3 DNA sequence: TGTGCCAGCAGCCAAGATTTGGGGCCAAAGCCCCTCCACTTT. Amino acids: CASSQDLGPKPLHF.

The rearrangement uses TRBV30 and TRBJ2-3, with a tentative D call TRBD2 (6 bases). The V end was cut by 3 bases, the J end by 3 bases, with 10 bases between. Per germline, CDR1 GTSNPN and CDR2 SVGIG (reference sequence). This CDR3 spans 13 amino acids. DNA for the CDR3: TGTGCCTGGAGGGGCAGCGGGACAGATACGCAGTATTTT. Amino acid sequence: CAWRGSGTDTQYF.

This chain connects TRBV28 to TRBJ2-3; D might be TRBD2 (6 bases). The germline gives CDR1 MDHEN, CDR2 SYDVKM. The CDR3 extends over 15 amino acids. V was cut by 11 bases and J by 0 bases, with 18 bases left in between. The CDR3 sequence is CAARGSLASTDTQYF. Here the CDR3 DNA reads TGTGCCGCCCGTGGAAGTCTAGCGAGCACAGATACGCAGTATTTT. The complete variable domain, with remaining parts taken from reference TRBV28 and TRBJ2-3, reads DVKVTQSSRYLVKRTGEKVFLECVQDMDHENMFWYRQDPGLGLRLIYFSYDVKMKEKGDIPEGYSVSREKKERFSLILESASTNQTSMYLCAARGSLASTDTQYFGPGTRLTVL.

Note on this clonotype: The germline gene is not matched at one end of the junction; a read error may be the cause. The genes are TRBV9 and TRBJ1-3; D call uncertain. The CDR3 runs 12 residues. Germline V CDR1 and CDR2: SGDLS, YYNGEE. Here the CDR3 reads CASSVSENTIYF. The CDR3 DNA follows: TGTGCCAGCAGCGTTTCTGAAAACACCATATATTTT.

This clonotype has only a few counts. V usage is TRBV9 and J usage is TRBJ1-2; no definite D call. V was clipped by 0 bases and J by 6 bases, with 12 bases between them. The CDR3 length is 14 residues. Germline V gene lookup returns CDR1 SGDLS and CDR2 YYNGEE. The CDR3 coding sequence is TGTGCCAGCAGCGTAGACGCGACGCAACATGGCTACACCTTC. This gives the protein CASSVDATQHGYTF.

V is TRBV27 and J is TRBJ2-7; D may correspond to TRBD1 or TRBD2 (5 bases each). Trimming removed 2 bases at V and 3 bases at J, with 8 bases between. Germline CDR1 reads MNHEY; CDR2 reads SMNVEV (reference sequence). The CDR3 consists of 13 residues. The CDR3 loop reads CASSLLGVYEQYF. The CDR3, as DNA: TGTGCCAGCAGTTTACTGGGGGTCTACGAGCAGTACTTC.

This clonotype was seen repeatedly, ten times or more. The chain recombines TRBV5-1 with TRBJ2-2; D gene ambiguous. Trimming took off 9 bases at V and 0 bases at J, with 12 bases between the two ends. CDR1 SGHRS and CDR2 YFSETQ come from the germline V gene. This CDR3 contains 14 residues. CDR3 coding DNA: TGCGCCACCGCGGAGACTCCGAACACCGGGGAGCTGTTTTTT. Protein product: CATAETPNTGELFF.

This clonotype has more than one count but fewer than ten. V gene TRBV5-1 combines with J gene TRBJ2-1, with 8 positions matching TRBD1. The V segment lost 5 bases and the J segment 1 base; nucleotides outside the gene matches: 5. The CDR3 extends over 15 amino acids. Germline V gives CDR1 SGHRS, CDR2 YFSETQ. CDR3 coding DNA: TGCGCCAGCAGTTTCCGGACAGGGTCCTACAATGAGCAGTTCTTC. It is translated as CASSFRTGSYNEQFF. The complete variable domain, with remaining parts taken from reference TRBV5-1 and TRBJ2-1, reads KAGVTQTPRYLIKTRGQQVTLSCSPISGHRSVSWYQQTPGQGLQFLFEYFSETQRNKGNFPGRFSGRQFSNSRSEMNVSTLELGDSALYLCASSFRTGSYNEQFFGPGTRLTVL.

This chain links TRBV20-1 with TRBJ2-1, with D perhaps matching TRBD1 or TRBD2 (5 bases each). From germline, CDR1 is DFQATT and CDR2 SNEGSKA (reference sequence). This CDR3 has 15 amino acids. V was cut by 4 bases and J by 4 bases, with 17 bases left in between. The CDR3 region has the DNA TGCAGTGCTACCAACCCAGGGAGTCTATACAATGAGCAGTTCTTC. Translated, it gives CSATNPGSLYNEQFF.

The rearrangement links TRBV6-2 or TRBV6-3 to TRBJ2-2, with 11 bases lining up with TRBD2. J gave up 10 bases and V 0 bases, and 4 bases lay outside the gene matches. This CDR3 comprises 15 residues. CDR1 and CDR2 (germline): MNHEY, SVGEGT. The chain's CDR3 is CASSYSLAGGAELFF. CDR3 coding DNA: TGTGCCAGCAGTTACTCCCTAGCGGGAGGCGCGGAGCTGTTTTTT.

CDR3 protein: CSVEDQQRSSYNEQFF. The CDR3 DNA follows: TGCAGCGTTGAAGATCAGCAGCGGAGCTCCTACAATGAGCAGTTCTTC. The chain employs TRBV29-1 and TRBJ2-1; D is possibly TRBD2 (5 bases). V lost 0 bases and J lost 0, with 12 bases in between. Germline CDR1 is SQVTM and CDR2 is ANQGSEA. The CDR3 is 16 amino acids.

The chain carries TRBV30 and TRBJ1-5; D may be TRBD1 (6 bases). The germline V gene has CDR1 GTSNPN and CDR2 SVGIG (reference sequence). The CDR3 runs 13 residues. V was cut by 2 bases and J by 5 bases, with 10 bases left in between. CDR3 loop: CAWSLGGYQPQHF. The DNA of the CDR3 is TGTGCCTGGAGTCTAGGGGGGTATCAGCCCCAGCATTTT.

The V gene is TRBV28, the J gene TRBJ2-2, with 11 bases identical to TRBD2. This CDR3 has 16 residues. The J segment lost 6 bases and the V segment lost 2 bases, leaving 5 bases of the junction unmatched. Germline CDR1 reads MDHEN; CDR2 reads SYDVKM. The CDR3: CASSLPVAGGPGELFF. In DNA, the CDR3 is TGTGCCAGCAGTTTACCTGTAGCGGGGGGGCCCGGGGAGCTGTTTTTT.

As regards this clonotype: This could be a read error, since a much larger clone is one nucleotide away. The chain combines TRBV20-1 with TRBJ2-3; D remains unclear. This CDR3 is built from 14 residues. Per the germline V gene, CDR1 is DFQATT and CDR2 is SNEGSKA (reference sequence). CDR3 DNA: TGCGGTGCTAGTTGGCAGCTCAGCACAGATACGCAGTATTTT. As protein: CGASWQLSTDTQYF.

This clonotype was seen only a few times. This chain joins TRBV7-8 and TRBJ2-1; 13 nucleotides align to TRBD2. This CDR3 has 21 residues. V was clipped by 0 bases and J by 5 bases; unmatched bases: 16. From germline, CDR1 is SGHVS and CDR2 FQNEAQ. In DNA, the CDR3 is TGTGCCAGCAGCTTAGCGCTCTCTCTTTTTCGGACTAGCGGGAGTCACAATGAGCAGTTCTTC. This translates into CASSLALSLFRTSGSHNEQFF.

This clonotype was counted only a few times. J is TRBJ2-6 and V is TRBV20-1; the D is unclear. The CDR3 has 14 amino acids. Germline CDR1 reads DFQATT; CDR2 reads SNEGSKA (reference sequence). Trimming pared 3 bases from V and 2 bases from J, leaving 8 bases between. CDR3 nucleotides: TGCAGTGCTAGGGGTGGGACTGGGGCCAACGTCCTGACTTTC. Encoded protein: CSARGGTGANVLTF.

This clonotype turned up a few times. In DNA, the CDR3 is TGCAGTGCCATAAGGACAGGGAGGGAACAGGATCAGCCCCAGCATTTT. Translated, it gives CSAIRTGREQDQPQHF. The chain recombines TRBV20-1 with TRBJ1-5, with 8 bases that match TRBD1. This CDR3 is built from 16 residues. V gave up 6 bases and J gave up 5 bases; unmatched junction bases: 15. Germline V CDR1 and CDR2: DFQATT, SNEGSKA (reference sequence).

Of note for this clonotype: One junction end disagrees with the germline gene, perhaps due to a read error. The V gene is TRBV20-1, the J gene TRBJ2-5; 7 bases map to TRBD1. Germline values: CDR1 DFQATT, CDR2 SNEGSKA (reference sequence). This CDR3 contains 15 residues. The CDR3 nucleotides read TGCAGTGCTGGAGATAATAGGGGGCGCGGGGAGACCCAGTACTTC. It encodes CSAGDNRGRGETQYF.

As regards this clonotype: This sequence may be a read error, since a much larger clone differs from it by one base. The final CDR3 position lacks the conserved phenylalanine or tryptophan, pointing to a likely read error. The chain employs TRBV5-1 and TRBJ1-1; 7 bases align to TRBD1. CDR3 size: 14 residues. Trimming cost V 3 bases and J 1 base; bases outside gene matches: 3. Germline CDR1 SGHRS, CDR2 YFSETQ. The CDR3 DNA follows: TGCGCCAGCAGCTGGGGGGACAGGAACACTGAAGCTTTCCTT. Amino acid sequence: CASSWGDRNTEAFL.

The CDR3 sequence: CASSRTGMSNTGELFF. The CDR3 DNA sequence: TGCGCCAGCAGCAGGACAGGGATGTCGAACACCGGGGAGCTGTTTTTT. This chain connects TRBV5-1 to TRBJ2-2; 8 bases are shared with TRBD1. V was clipped by 4 bases and J by 0 bases; unmatched bases: 5. CDR3 length: 16 amino acids. The germline V gene encodes CDR1 SGHRS and CDR2 YFSETQ.

In its sample, this clonotype was seen a few times. This chain uses TRBV20-1 with TRBJ2-4; D is unresolved. CDR1 and CDR2 (germline): DFQATT, SNEGSKA (reference sequence). CDR3 length: 11 residues. Between the trimmed V and J ends, which lost 3 bases and 7 bases, there was a span of 7 bases. CDR3 DNA: TGCAGTGCTAGTGTCTCCAACATTCAGTACTTC. Translation: CSASVSNIQYF.

This clonotype showed up just a few times. The chain combines TRBV7-9 with TRBJ1-1, with 8 bases matching TRBD1. V lost 5 bases to trimming and J lost 4 bases; unmatched junction nucleotides: 3. CDR3 length equals 13 residues. Germline-derived CDR1 and CDR2 are SEHNR and FQNEAQ (reference sequence). CDR3 sequence: CASSQTGGTEAFF. CDR3 nucleotides: TGTGCCAGCAGCCAAACAGGGGGCACTGAAGCTTTCTTT.

The rearrangement links TRBV7-3 to TRBJ2-3, with TRBD2 as a possible D gene (6 bases). Trimming stripped 5 bases from V and 4 bases from J, with 10 bases between. Germline-derived CDR1 and CDR2 are SGHTA and FQGTGA. The CDR3 is 13 residues long. The CDR3 here is CASSQGGADTQYF. The CDR3 DNA reads as TGTGCCAGCAGCCAAGGAGGGGCAGATACGCAGTATTTT.

This clonotype appeared a few times. The chain links TRBV12-3 or TRBV12-4 to TRBJ2-3, with unresolved D. The CDR3 length is 17 residues. The V gene lost 0 bases and the J gene lost 4 bases, with 17 bases spanning the gap. The CDR3 DNA sequence: TGTGCCAGCAGTTTAGCGCTAAGGACGGCCCAGGCAGATACGCAGTATTTT. The encoded protein is CASSLALRTAQADTQYF.